A single sample gave rise to the 30 T cell receptor beta chains below, sequenced in a study of control samples from healthy donors and cancer patients (TCRdb year 2020). Preparation of the library involved the immunoSEQ multiplex PCR assay. TCRdb carries this immuneACCESS record with in-frame sequences only. Its versions omit some clonotypes, under half of them owing to an unresolved V gene in the studies checked, with the rest unexplained. The sample has 90,000 to 150,000 clones on record, 89% of them singletons. Of the sample, about two fifths is held by the ten largest clones. Sequences were obtained from blood. These receptors were collected from a man in his fifties or sixties in good health.

V usage is TRBV18 and J usage is TRBJ2-3; 7 bases match TRBD1. This CDR3 spans 16 amino acids. Trimming at V came to 3 bases and at J to 3 bases, leaving 9 bases not matched to a gene. Germline V gene data show CDR1 as KGHSH and CDR2 as LQKENI. DNA of the CDR3: TGTGCCAGCTCACCGCGACCCGACAGGGCGACAGATACGCAGTATTTT. This sequence encodes CASSPRPDRATDTQYF.

The CDR3 here is CASSSKLAGSTTGELFF. The CDR3 nucleotides are TGTGCCAGCAGTTCTAAACTAGCGGGGTCTACCACCGGGGAGCTGTTTTTT. The chain joins TRBV27 to TRBJ2-2; TRBD2 matches 10 bases. The CDR3 covers 17 residues. V lost 4 bases and J lost 4; bases outside the gene matches: 9. From germline, CDR1 is MNHEY and CDR2 SMNVEV (reference sequence).

The chain joins TRBV9 to TRBJ2-2; TRBD1 or TRBD2 may be the D gene (5 bases each). The ends were cut back, 0 bases at V and 6 bases at J, with 6 bases in the middle. Germline V gene data show CDR1 as SGDLS and CDR2 as YYNGEE. This CDR3 spans 13 amino acids. Here the CDR3 reads CASSVGGSGELFF. CDR3 nucleotide sequence: TGTGCCAGCAGCGTAGGGGGGTCCGGGGAGCTGTTTTTT.

The rearrangement links TRBV7-9 to TRBJ2-1, with D possibly being TRBD1 (5 bases). Germline V CDR1 and CDR2: SEHNR, FQNEAQ (reference sequence). This CDR3 has 18 amino acids. With 2 bases removed from V and 0 bases from J, the gap between germline ends came to 17 bases. CDR3: CASSLPRGVRTSYNEQFF. The CDR3 nucleotides are TGTGCCAGCAGCTTACCTAGGGGCGTCAGAACCTCCTACAATGAGCAGTTCTTC.

The chain couples TRBV20-1 to TRBJ2-7, with D unresolved. CDR1 and CDR2 (germline): DFQATT, SNEGSKA (reference sequence). The ends were cut back, 3 bases at V and 0 bases at J, with 3 bases in the middle. The CDR3 has 11 amino acids. The CDR3, as DNA: TGCAGTGCTAGCCCCTCCTACGAGCAGTACTTC. Its protein product is CSASPSYEQYF.

V and J are TRBV7-8 and TRBJ1-5; weak D call: TRBD1 (5 bases). V gave up 5 bases and J gave up 4 bases, with 18 bases separating them. The length of the CDR3 is 16 residues. Germline V gives CDR1 SGHVS, CDR2 FQNEAQ. The CDR3 sequence: CASSGRDSVGNQPQHF. The DNA of the CDR3 is TGTGCCAGCAGCGGGCGGGACTCGGTGGGGAATCAGCCCCAGCATTTT.

The chain links TRBV7-2 to TRBJ1-1; D ambiguous. The V end was cut by 1 base, the J end by 0 bases, with 9 bases between. This CDR3 spans 15 amino acids. Germline lookup yields CDR1 SGHTA and CDR2 FQGNSA. CDR3 sequence: CASSLERNMNTEAFF. In DNA form, the CDR3 reads TGTGCCAGCAGCTTAGAGAGGAATATGAACACTGAAGCTTTCTTT.

V is TRBV6-5 and J is TRBJ1-1; D unresolved. V was pared by 7 bases and J by 0 bases, with 12 bases between. CDR1 is MNHEY and CDR2 is SVGAGI in the germline V gene. The CDR3 extends over 14 amino acids. CDR3 nucleotide sequence: TGTGCCAGCATGACCGGTGGGGTGAACACTGAAGCTTTCTTT. Its translation is CASMTGGVNTEAFF.

This sequence joins TRBV19 and TRBJ2-7; possible D gene TRBD1, 6 bases. The CDR3 contains 14 residues. Germline V gene lookup returns CDR1 LNHDA and CDR2 SQIVND (reference sequence). The V end lost 3 bases, the J end lost 4 bases, and 13 bases lay between the germline ends. DNA for the CDR3: TGTGCCAGTAGTATCCAGGGGCGCGGGTACGAGCAGTACTTC. Its translation: CASSIQGRGYEQYF.

The V and J genes are TRBV10-3 and TRBJ2-7, with unresolved D. Germline V gene sequence: CDR1 ENHRY, CDR2 SYGVKD. The CDR3 is 15 amino acids. V shed 3 bases and J shed 0 bases, with 12 bases lying between them. The CDR3 sequence is CAISENTLSSYEQYF. The DNA for the CDR3 is TGTGCCATCAGTGAAAACACTTTGAGCTCCTACGAGCAGTACTTC.

The gene calls are TRBV28 and TRBJ1-1, with TRBD1 as a possible D gene (6 bases). Germline CDR1 reads MDHEN; CDR2 reads SYDVKM. The CDR3 is made up of 15 amino acids. Trimming took off 3 bases at V and 1 base at J, with 12 bases between the two ends. In DNA, the CDR3 is TGTGCCAGCAGTTTTAGGGGGGCGGGGAACACTGAAGCTTTCTTT. Translated, it gives CASSFRGAGNTEAFF.

The chain joins TRBV2 to TRBJ2-1; D assignment may be TRBD1 or TRBD2 (5 bases each). Trimming took off 3 bases at V and 10 bases at J, with 13 bases between the two ends. This CDR3 contains 13 residues. Germline V lookup: CDR1 SNHLY, CDR2 FYNNEI. CDR3 residues: CASSEYGTEEQFF. The CDR3 coding sequence is TGTGCCAGCAGTGAGTATGGGACCGAGGAGCAGTTCTTC.

This clone occurred a few times. The chain combines TRBV6-6 with TRBJ2-1; 7 nucleotides match TRBD1. There are 15 residues in the CDR3. V trimming: 6 bases; J trimming: 5 bases; junction bases outside the gene matches: 10. Germline values: CDR1 MNHNY, CDR2 SVGAGI (reference sequence). The DNA of the CDR3 is TGTGCCAGCAGGATACCCGGGACAGATAACAATGAGCAGTTCTTC. Encoded protein: CASRIPGTDNNEQFF.

The chain uses TRBV7-2 and TRBJ1-1; perhaps TRBD1 as D (5 bases). This CDR3 is 14 amino acids long. V lost 5 bases and J 5 bases, leaving 15 bases between the germline ends. CDR1 is SGHTA and CDR2 is FQGNSA in the germline V gene. CDR3 sequence reads: CASSPSTAKTEAFF. CDR3 coding DNA: TGTGCCAGCAGCCCTTCGACAGCGAAGACTGAAGCTTTCTTT.

The genes are TRBV6-1 and TRBJ2-7; 11 bases match TRBD1. The CDR3 spans 15 residues. The germline V gene encodes CDR1 MNHNS and CDR2 SASEGT. Germline trimming cut 7 bases from V and 2 bases from J; bases unmatched to any gene: 7. The CDR3 loop is CASNGQGASPYEQYF. The CDR3 nucleotides read TGTGCCAGCAACGGACAGGGGGCTTCCCCCTACGAGCAGTACTTC.

The chain has TRBV4-3 and TRBJ2-7, with 9 bases that match TRBD2. Trimming at V came to 1 base and at J to 5 bases, leaving 12 bases not matched to a gene. Per germline, CDR1 LGHNA and CDR2 YSLEER. The CDR3 consists of 17 residues. Here the CDR3 DNA reads TGCGCCAGCAGCCAAGGCCCGGTGAGGCGGGGGGGAGACGAGCAGTACTTC. Translated, it gives CASSQGPVRRGGDEQYF.

This clone was recorded a few times. This rearrangement joins TRBV6-6 to TRBJ1-2; D is ambiguous. The V end was cut by 4 bases, the J end by 1 base, with 7 bases between. The CDR3 contains 13 residues. Per germline, CDR1 MNHNY and CDR2 SVGAGI (reference sequence). The CDR3, as DNA: TGTGCCAGCAGTTTGGTCAGTAACTATGGCTACACCTTC. Translated: CASSLVSNYGYTF.

The chain carries TRBV4-2 and TRBJ2-4; no firm D call. Germline V gene sequence: CDR1 LGHNA, CDR2 YNFKEQ. The V and J ends lost 3 bases and 1 base respectively, with 13 bases between them. This CDR3 has 16 amino acids. CDR3 sequence reads: CASSQGGPGAKNIQYF. DNA of the CDR3: TGTGCCAGCAGCCAGGGCGGCCCTGGGGCCAAAAACATTCAGTACTTC.

DNA for the CDR3: TGTGCCAGCAGCTTAGAACCGGGCACCTACGAGCAGTACTTC. It is translated as CASSLEPGTYEQYF. This chain joins TRBV11-2 and TRBJ2-7; D uncertain. The CDR3 sequence is 14 residues long. Deletions cut 0 bases from V and 2 bases from J, with 8 bases between. CDR1 SGHAT and CDR2 FQNNGV come from the germline V gene. Supplemented by reference TRBV11-2 and TRBJ2-7, the full variable domain reads EAGVAQSPRYKIIEKRQSVAFWCNPISGHATLYWYQQILGQGPKLLIQFQNNGVVDDSQLPKDRFSAERLKGVDSTLKIQPAKLEDSAVYLCASSLEPGTYEQYFGPGTRLTVT.

The chain links TRBV11-2 to TRBJ1-2, with no clear D. The CDR3 has 16 amino acids. Trimming took 5 bases from V and 0 from J, leaving 16 bases between them. Germline CDR1 is SGHAT and CDR2 is FQNNGV. The CDR3 DNA reads TGTGCCAGCAGCCCGAAGGTGCCGAACGCTAACTATGGCTACACCTTC. The encoded protein is CASSPKVPNANYGYTF.

The CDR3 region has the DNA TGTGCCAGCAGTCCCGAGGGGGGGAGCTCCTACAATGAGCAGTTCTTC. This translates into CASSPEGGSSYNEQFF. The chain combines TRBV7-6 with TRBJ2-1; the D gene is possibly TRBD2 (7 bases). The CDR3 has 16 amino acids. Deletions cut 6 bases from V and 0 bases from J, with 15 bases between. From germline, CDR1 is SGHVS and CDR2 FNYEAQ. Variable domain in full (rest from reference TRBV7-6 and TRBJ2-1): GAGVSQSPRYKVTKRGQDVALRCDPISGHVSLYWYRQALGQGPEFLTYFNYEAQQDKSGLPNDRFSAERPEGSISTLTIQRTEQRDSAMYRCASSPEGGSSYNEQFFGPGTRLTVL.

The count of this clone is one. Other DNA sequences in this specimen translate into the identical CDR3. J is TRBJ2-5 and V is TRBV18; 9 bases map to TRBD1. The CDR3 totals 14 residues. CDR1 is KGHSH, CDR2 LQKENI, per germline. Trimming at V came to 3 bases and at J to 4 bases, leaving 3 bases not matched to a gene. Here the CDR3 reads CASSPDRGLETQYF. The DNA for the CDR3 is TGTGCCAGCTCACCGGACAGGGGTTTAGAGACCCAGTACTTC.

The V and J genes are TRBV9 and TRBJ1-2; maybe TRBD1 (6 bases). V was clipped by 0 bases and J by 4 bases, with 16 bases between them. Germline V gives CDR1 SGDLS, CDR2 YYNGEE. The CDR3 is made up of 16 amino acids. CDR3 DNA sequence: TGTGCCAGCAGCGTAGGGCGACAGGAAAACTCCTATGGCTACACCTTC. It encodes CASSVGRQENSYGYTF.

The V call is TRBV5-1, the J call TRBJ2-5; 12 nucleotides line up with TRBD2. Germline V gene data show CDR1 as SGHRS and CDR2 as YFSETQ. Germline trimming cut 2 bases from V and 4 bases from J; bases unmatched to any gene: 6. The CDR3 spans 16 residues. The CDR3 DNA is TGCGCCAGCAGCTTATCTAGCGGGGGGGGATCAGAGACCCAGTACTTC. Its protein is CASSLSSGGGSETQYF.

The sample holds a few counts of this clone. V and J are TRBV6-5 and TRBJ1-1; 10 bases agree with TRBD1. Trimming cost V 6 bases and J 8 bases; bases outside gene matches: 9. CDR1 and CDR2 (germline): MNHEY, SVGAGI. CDR3 length equals 14 residues. The CDR3 sequence is CASRDRGVVSEAFF. DNA of the CDR3: TGTGCCAGCAGGGACAGGGGGGTTGTCTCGGAAGCTTTCTTT.

This sequence joins TRBV15 and TRBJ1-2; TRBD1 is a possible D gene (5 bases). The CDR3 runs 15 residues. Trimming shortened V by 0 bases and J by 0 bases, and 8 bases separated the two germline ends. The V gene's germline CDR1 is LNHNV and CDR2 YYDKDF (reference sequence). Written as DNA, the CDR3 is TGTGCCACCAGCAGAGATGGGGGATCTAACTATGGCTACACCTTC. Translated, it gives CATSRDGGSNYGYTF.

This chain's CDR3 is CASRGGIDTQYF. In nucleotides, the CDR3 is TGTGCCAGTAGGGGCGGGATAGACACGCAGTATTTT. This chain uses TRBV19 with TRBJ2-3, with a possible D match to TRBD2 (6 bases). CDR1 and CDR2 from the germline V gene are LNHDA and SQIVND (reference sequence). CDR3 size: 12 residues. V was pared by 6 bases and J by 9 bases, with 13 bases between.

This rearrangement joins TRBV5-1 to TRBJ1-1; D is unresolved. The CDR3 length is 17 residues. Deletions cut 0 bases from V and 0 bases from J, with 15 bases between. CDR1 is SGHRS and CDR2 is YFSETQ in the germline V gene. CDR3 region: CASSLVGFGDMNTEAFF. CDR3 sequence (DNA): TGCGCCAGCAGCTTGGTAGGGTTTGGCGACATGAACACTGAAGCTTTCTTT.

V and J are TRBV24-1 and TRBJ2-1; TRBD2 matches at 13 bases. Per the germline V gene, CDR1 is KGHDR and CDR2 is SFDVKD. The CDR3 contains 15 residues. With 4 bases clipped from V and 8 bases from J, the junction kept 4 bases outside the gene matches. The CDR3 here is CATSEGTSGVDEQFF. Here the CDR3 DNA reads TGTGCCACCAGTGAGGGGACTAGCGGGGTAGATGAGCAGTTCTTC.

The gene calls are TRBV5-5 and TRBJ1-5; D call uncertain. Germline V gene sequence: CDR1 SGHKS, CDR2 YYEKEE (reference sequence). V gave up 2 bases and J gave up 0 bases, with 9 bases separating them. The CDR3 length is 15 residues. Written as DNA, the CDR3 is TGTGCCAGCAGCTTCGGGAGACATAGCAATCAGCCCCAGCATTTT. Amino acid sequence: CASSFGRHSNQPQHF. The whole variable domain, filled in from reference TRBV5-5 and TRBJ1-5, reads DAGVTQSPTHLIKTRGQQVTLRCSPISGHKSVSWYQQVLGQGPQFIFQYYEKEERGRGNFPDRFSARQFPNYSSELNVNALLLGDSALYLCASSFGRHSNQPQHFGDGTRLSIL.